This entry lists 2 T cell receptor beta chains sequenced from one sample in a study of shared clonotypes between healthy human individuals. This table comes from immunoSEQ multiplex PCR, and its TCRdb copy is limited to in-frame clones, with some not included. The table records roughly 2.1 million clones, about 93% of them present only once. Naivety among CD8 cells was defined by CD45RO negativity and positive CCR7 selection, thereby excluding terminally differentiated effector memory CD45RA+ cells. The sample comprised naive CD8+ T cells from PBMCs. The receptor set was obtained from a man aged 18-30 years in good health. Some clones in this sample may be carry-over from other donors' samples.

The rearrangement joins TRBV6-1 to TRBJ2-7; maybe TRBD2 (7 bases). Looked up from germline, CDR1 is MNHNS and CDR2 is SASEGT. Trimming took 2 bases from V and 2 from J, leaving 16 bases between them. CDR3 length: 16 residues. CDR3 residues: CASSELGTGTTYEQYF. For the CDR3, the DNA is TGTGCCAGCAGTGAATTGGGTACAGGGACTACCTACGAGCAGTACTTC.

Of note for this clone: The same CDR3 also results from other DNA sequences found in this sample. The CDR3 loop reads CSVVGGLNTEAFF. CDR3 DNA: TGCAGCGTTGTTGGGGGGCTGAACACTGAAGCTTTCTTT. This chain connects TRBV29-1 to TRBJ1-1; D is perhaps TRBD1 (6 bases). The germline V gene encodes CDR1 SQVTM and CDR2 ANQGSEA. The CDR3 consists of 13 residues. Trimming pared 4 bases from V and 0 bases from J, leaving 9 bases between.